This T cell receptor beta chain is drawn from a study of patients and donors after allogeneic stem cell transplantation. From the RT-PCR reads, TCRdb called clonotypes with MiXCR, one entry per CDR3 protein. The table lists 150,000 or so distinct CDR3 sequences, about 24% of them singletons. Germline V gene data show CDR1 as MGHRA and CDR2 as YSYEKL. Trimming left V 1 base short and J 8 bases short, with 8 bases between. The CDR3 runs 12 residues. This clonotype was observed a few times. Material for sequencing was blood, either unsorted or a sorted T cell fraction (not recorded which). The TCR was taken from a human donor who was either an allogeneic HSCT recipient or a stem cell or donor lymphocyte infusion donor (not recorded which). It is not recorded whose cells these are; they may come from a transplant donor. V usage is TRBV4-1 and J usage is TRBJ1-2; unclear D gene. The CDR3 spells CASSQVGIGYTF. Here the CDR3 DNA reads TGCGCCAGCAGCCAAGTGGGGATCGGCTACACCTTC.